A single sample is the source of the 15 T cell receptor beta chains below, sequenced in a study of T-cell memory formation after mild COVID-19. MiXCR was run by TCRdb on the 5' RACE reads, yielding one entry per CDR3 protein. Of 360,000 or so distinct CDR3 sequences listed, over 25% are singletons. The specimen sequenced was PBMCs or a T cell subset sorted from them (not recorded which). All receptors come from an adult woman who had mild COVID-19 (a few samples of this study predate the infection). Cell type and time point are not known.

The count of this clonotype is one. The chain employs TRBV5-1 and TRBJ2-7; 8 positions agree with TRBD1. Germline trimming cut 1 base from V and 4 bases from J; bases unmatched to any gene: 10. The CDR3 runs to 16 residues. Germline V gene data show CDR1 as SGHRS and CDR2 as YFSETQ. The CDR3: CASSLWQTGERYEQYF. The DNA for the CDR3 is TGCGCCAGCAGCTTGTGGCAGACAGGGGAGAGGTACGAGCAGTACTTC.

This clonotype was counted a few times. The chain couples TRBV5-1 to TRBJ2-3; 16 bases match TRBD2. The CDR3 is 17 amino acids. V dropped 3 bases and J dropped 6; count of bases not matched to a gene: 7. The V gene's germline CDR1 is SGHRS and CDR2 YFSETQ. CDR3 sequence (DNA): TGCGCCAGCAGCTCCGGGACTAGCGGGGGGGCGTCGGATACGCAGTATTTT. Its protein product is CASSSGTSGGASDTQYF.

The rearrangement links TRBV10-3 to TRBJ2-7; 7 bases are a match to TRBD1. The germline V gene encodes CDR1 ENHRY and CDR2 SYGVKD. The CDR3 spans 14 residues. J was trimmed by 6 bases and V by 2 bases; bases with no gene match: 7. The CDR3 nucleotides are TGTGCCATCAGTGAGGGGACAGCCCCGGGCGAGCAGTACTTC. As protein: CAISEGTAPGEQYF.

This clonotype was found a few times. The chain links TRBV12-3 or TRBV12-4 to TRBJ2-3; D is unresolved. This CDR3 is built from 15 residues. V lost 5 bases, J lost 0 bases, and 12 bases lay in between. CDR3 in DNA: TGTGCCAGCAGTCTAGTGGGCCAGAGCACAGATACGCAGTATTTT. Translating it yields CASSLVGQSTDTQYF.

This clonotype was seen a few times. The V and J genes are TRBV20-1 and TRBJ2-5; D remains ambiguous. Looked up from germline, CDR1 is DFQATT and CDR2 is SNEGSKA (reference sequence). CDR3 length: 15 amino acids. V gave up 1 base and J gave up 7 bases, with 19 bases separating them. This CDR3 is CSARGSRTSVLTQYF. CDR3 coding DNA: TGCAGTGCTAGAGGCTCCCGGACCTCCGTGCTGACCCAGTACTTC.

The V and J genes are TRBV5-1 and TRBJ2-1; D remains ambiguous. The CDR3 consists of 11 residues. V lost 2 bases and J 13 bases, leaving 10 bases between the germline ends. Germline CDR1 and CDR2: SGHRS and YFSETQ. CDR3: CASSFGKDQFF. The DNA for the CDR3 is TGCGCCAGCAGCTTTGGGAAGGACCAGTTCTTC.

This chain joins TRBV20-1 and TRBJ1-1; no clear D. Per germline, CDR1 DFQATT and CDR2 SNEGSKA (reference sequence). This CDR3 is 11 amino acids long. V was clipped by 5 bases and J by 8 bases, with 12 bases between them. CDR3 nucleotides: TGCAGTGCTCCCTTGAAGGACGAAGCTTTCTTT. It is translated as CSAPLKDEAFF.

Written as DNA, the CDR3 is TGTGCCAGTAGTCCACGGGACAGCTATGGCTACACCTTC. It codes for CASSPRDSYGYTF. This chain connects TRBV19 to TRBJ1-2; 7 bases align to TRBD1. This CDR3 comprises 13 residues. Per germline, CDR1 LNHDA and CDR2 SQIVND (reference sequence). Trimming removed 5 bases from V and 4 bases from J; junction bases left unmatched: 4.

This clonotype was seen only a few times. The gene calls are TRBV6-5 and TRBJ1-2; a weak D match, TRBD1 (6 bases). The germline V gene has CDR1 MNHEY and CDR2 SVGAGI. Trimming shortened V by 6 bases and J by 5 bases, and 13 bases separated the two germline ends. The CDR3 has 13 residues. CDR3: CASRPTQGYGYTF. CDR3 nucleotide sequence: TGTGCCAGCAGGCCCACACAGGGTTATGGCTACACCTTC.

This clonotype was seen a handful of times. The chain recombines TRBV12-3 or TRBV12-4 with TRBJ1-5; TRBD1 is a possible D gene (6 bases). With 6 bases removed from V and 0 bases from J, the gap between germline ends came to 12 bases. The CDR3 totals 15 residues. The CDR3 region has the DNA TGTGCCAGCAGCTCAGGGGACGGTAGCAATCAGCCCCAGCATTTT. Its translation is CASSSGDGSNQPQHF.

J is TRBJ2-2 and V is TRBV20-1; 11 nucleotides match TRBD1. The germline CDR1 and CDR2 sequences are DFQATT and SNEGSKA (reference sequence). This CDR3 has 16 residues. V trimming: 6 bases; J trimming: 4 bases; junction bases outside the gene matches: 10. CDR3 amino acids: CSAQPDRGRGTGELFF. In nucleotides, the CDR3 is TGCAGTGCCCAACCGGACAGGGGGCGCGGCACCGGGGAGCTGTTTTTT.

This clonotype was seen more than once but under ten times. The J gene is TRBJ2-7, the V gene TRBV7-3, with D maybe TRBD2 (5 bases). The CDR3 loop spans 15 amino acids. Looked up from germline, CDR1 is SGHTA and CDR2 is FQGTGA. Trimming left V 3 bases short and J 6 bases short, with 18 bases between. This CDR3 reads CASSLCPRVEGEQYF. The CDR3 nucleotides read TGTGCCAGCAGCTTGTGCCCGAGGGTTGAAGGCGAGCAGTACTTC. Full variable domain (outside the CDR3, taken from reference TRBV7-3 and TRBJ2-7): GAGVSQTPSNKVTEKGKYVELRCDPISGHTALYWYRQSLGQGPEFLIYFQGTGAADDSGLPNDRFFAVRPEGSVSTLKIQRTERGDSAVYLCASSLCPRVEGEQYFGPGTRLTVT.

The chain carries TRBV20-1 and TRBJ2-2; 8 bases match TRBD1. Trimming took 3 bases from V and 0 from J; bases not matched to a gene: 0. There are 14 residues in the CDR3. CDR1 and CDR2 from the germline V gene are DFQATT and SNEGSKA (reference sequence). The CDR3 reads CSARDRANTGELFF. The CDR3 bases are TGCAGTGCTAGGGACAGGGCGAACACCGGGGAGCTGTTTTTT.

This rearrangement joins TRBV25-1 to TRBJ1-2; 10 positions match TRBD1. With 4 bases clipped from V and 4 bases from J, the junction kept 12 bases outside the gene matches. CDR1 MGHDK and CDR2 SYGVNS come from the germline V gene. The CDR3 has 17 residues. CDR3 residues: CASSVSYIRTGGYGYTF. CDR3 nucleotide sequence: TGTGCCAGCAGTGTTTCTTACATAAGGACAGGGGGCTATGGCTACACCTTC.

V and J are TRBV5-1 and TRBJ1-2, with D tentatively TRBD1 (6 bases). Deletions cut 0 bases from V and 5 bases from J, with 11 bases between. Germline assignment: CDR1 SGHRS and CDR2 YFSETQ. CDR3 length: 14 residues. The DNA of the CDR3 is TGCGCCAGCAGCTTGGGCAGGGGAGAATATGGCTACACCTTC. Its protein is CASSLGRGEYGYTF.